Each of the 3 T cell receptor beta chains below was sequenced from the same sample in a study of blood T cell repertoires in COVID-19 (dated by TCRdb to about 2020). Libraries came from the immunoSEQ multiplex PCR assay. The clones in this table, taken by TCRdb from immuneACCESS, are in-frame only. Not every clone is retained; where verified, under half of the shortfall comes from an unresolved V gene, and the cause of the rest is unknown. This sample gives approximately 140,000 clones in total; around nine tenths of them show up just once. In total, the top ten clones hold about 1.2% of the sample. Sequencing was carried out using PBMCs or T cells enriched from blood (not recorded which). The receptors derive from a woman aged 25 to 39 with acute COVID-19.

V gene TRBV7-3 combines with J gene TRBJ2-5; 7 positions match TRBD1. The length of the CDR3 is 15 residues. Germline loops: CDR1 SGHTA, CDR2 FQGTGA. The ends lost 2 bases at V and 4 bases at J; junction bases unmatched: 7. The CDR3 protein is CASSLAGGLGETQYF. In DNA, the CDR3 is TGTGCCAGCAGCTTAGCAGGGGGTTTAGGAGAGACCCAGTACTTC. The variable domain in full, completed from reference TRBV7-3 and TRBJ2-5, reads GAGVSQTPSNKVTEKGKYVELRCDPISGHTALYWYRQSLGQGPEFLIYFQGTGAADDSGLPNDRFFAVRPEGSVSTLKIQRTERGDSAVYLCASSLAGGLGETQYFGPGTRLLVL.

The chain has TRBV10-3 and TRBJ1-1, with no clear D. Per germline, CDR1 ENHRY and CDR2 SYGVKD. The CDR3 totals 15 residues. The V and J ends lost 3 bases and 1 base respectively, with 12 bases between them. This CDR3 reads CAISELPAGNTEAFF. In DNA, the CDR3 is TGTGCCATCAGTGAACTCCCGGCAGGGAACACTGAAGCTTTCTTT.

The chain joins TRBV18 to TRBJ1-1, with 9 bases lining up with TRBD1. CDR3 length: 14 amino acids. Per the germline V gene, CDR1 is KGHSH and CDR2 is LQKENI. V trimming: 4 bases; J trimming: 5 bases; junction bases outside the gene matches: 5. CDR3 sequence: CASSRDRVGTEAFF. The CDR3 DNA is TGTGCCAGCTCACGGGACAGGGTGGGGACTGAAGCTTTCTTT.